This T cell receptor (beta chain) came from a study of CD8 T cells in ankylosing spondylitis. Points from the study as a whole: Several highly homologous variants made up a TCR beta motif, and this motif appeared characteristic of ankylosing spondylitis blood. Researchers reportedly found disease-linked clones significantly enriched in matched ankylosing spondylitis synovial fluid.

CDR3 length: 13 amino acids. Germline V CDR1 and CDR2: SGHKS, YYEKEE (reference sequence). Trimming stripped 0 bases from V and 7 bases from J, with 10 bases between. TCRdb redid the calling of the 5' RACE reads with MiXCR, one entry per CDR3 protein. The data contain hundreds of thousands of distinct CDR3 sequences, approximately 17% of them singletons. This clonotype was picked up a small number of times. Its antigen is currently unknown. The receptor was derived from a male donor with ankylosing spondylitis. The chain uses TRBV5-5 and TRBJ1-1, with D unclear. The material sequenced was blood, either unsorted or a sorted T cell fraction (not recorded which). The CDR3 region has the DNA TGTGCCAGCAGCTTGGTAGTGGCGGGTGAAGCTTTCTTT. Its translation: CASSLVVAGEAFF.